These 19 T cell receptor beta chains share one sample of origin, sequenced in a study of cytomegalovirus exposure and HLA in healthy donors. Researchers ran the PCR with 60 Vbeta and 13 Jbeta primers. The table came from immunoSEQ multiplex PCR; TCRdb's copy has only in-frame clones and leaves some out. Counted here are 150,000 to 200,000 clones, about 81% occurring once; the ten biggest clones make up less than 2%. The specimen was PBMCs. These receptors originate from a young man in good health and CMV-seronegative.

The CDR3 region is CAISEGEPRYTF. For the CDR3, the DNA is TGTGCCATCAGTGAGGGAGAGCCTCGCTACACCTTC. The chain has TRBV10-3 and TRBJ1-2, with no clear D. CDR3 size: 12 residues. Germline CDR1 reads ENHRY; CDR2 reads SYGVKD. Trimming cost V 2 bases and J 9 bases, with 10 bases left between them.

This chain connects TRBV6-5 to TRBJ2-2; D call uncertain. CDR3 length equals 14 residues. The ends were cut back, 2 bases at V and 8 bases at J, with 12 bases in the middle. Per the germline V gene, CDR1 is MNHEY and CDR2 is SVGAGI. The CDR3 reads CASSYPLDPGELFF. In DNA form, the CDR3 reads TGTGCCAGCAGTTACCCCCTAGATCCGGGGGAGCTGTTTTTT.

The CDR3 region is CASSLRGQTTDTQYF. The CDR3 region has the DNA TGTGCCAGCAGTTTACGGGGACAGACTACAGATACGCAGTATTTT. This chain joins TRBV27 and TRBJ2-3; TRBD1 matches 7 bases. Trimming cost V 2 bases and J 3 bases; bases outside gene matches: 5. Germline assignment: CDR1 MNHEY and CDR2 SMNVEV (reference sequence). The CDR3 has 15 residues.

The genes are TRBV9 and TRBJ1-3; D is unresolved. V was clipped by 0 bases and J by 5 bases, with 9 bases between them. The germline CDR1 and CDR2 sequences are SGDLS and YYNGEE. This CDR3 has 14 amino acids. The CDR3 DNA reads as TGTGCCAGCAGCGTAGGTCAGATCCGAAACACCATATATTTT. Amino acid sequence: CASSVGQIRNTIYF. Full variable domain (outside the CDR3, taken from reference TRBV9 and TRBJ1-3): DSGVTQTPKHLITATGQRVTLRCSPRSGDLSVYWYQQSLDQGLQFLIQYYNGEERAKGNILERFSAQQFPDLHSELNLSSLELGDSALYFCASSVGQIRNTIYFGEGSWLTVV.

The V and J genes are TRBV6-1 and TRBJ2-7; tentatively, D is TRBD1 (6 bases). The germline CDR1 and CDR2 sequences are MNHNS and SASEGT. This CDR3 is 13 amino acids long. Trimming took off 5 bases at V and 4 bases at J, with 12 bases between the two ends. The CDR3 region is CASSTRDKYEQYF. The CDR3 DNA follows: TGTGCCAGCAGTACCCGGGACAAGTACGAGCAGTACTTC.

V is TRBV6-1 and J is TRBJ2-7, with 8 nucleotides matching TRBD1. The CDR3 has 14 amino acids. Per germline, CDR1 MNHNS and CDR2 SASEGT. Trimming at V came to 8 bases and at J to 6 bases, leaving 12 bases not matched to a gene. The CDR3 nucleotides are TGTGCCAGCCTCATTGACAGGGGACCTGCCGAGCAGTACTTC. Its translation: CASLIDRGPAEQYF.

The chain is built from TRBV9 and TRBJ1-1; tentatively, D is TRBD1 (6 bases). This CDR3 has 15 residues. V was shortened by 0 bases and J by 5 bases, with 14 bases between the two germline ends. CDR1 is SGDLS and CDR2 is YYNGEE in the germline V gene. The CDR3 loop is CASSVEPGGSTEAFF. In DNA, the CDR3 is TGTGCCAGCAGCGTAGAGCCGGGGGGCTCGACTGAAGCTTTCTTT.

V is TRBV15 and J is TRBJ2-3; 8 nucleotides line up with TRBD2. Germline trimming cut 3 bases from V and 5 bases from J; bases unmatched to any gene: 10. CDR1 and CDR2 (germline): LNHNV, YYDKDF (reference sequence). This CDR3 is 16 amino acids long. This CDR3 reads CATSSESGSGRDTQYF. CDR3 in DNA: TGTGCCACCAGCAGTGAAAGCGGGAGTGGTAGAGATACGCAGTATTTT.

The chain is built from TRBV11-3 and TRBJ2-1; 13 bases map to TRBD2. This CDR3 has 16 amino acids. Per the germline V gene, CDR1 is SGHNT and CDR2 is YENEEA. V lost 5 bases, J lost 9 bases, and 10 bases stayed unmatched. The CDR3 spells CASSHTGTSGNGEQFF. Written as DNA, the CDR3 is TGTGCCAGCAGCCATACCGGGACTAGCGGGAACGGTGAGCAGTTCTTC.

Comments on this clone: At one boundary the junction diverges from the germline segment, which might be a read error. This chain joins TRBV7-9 and TRBJ1-2, with D tentatively TRBD1 (6 bases). Per the germline V gene, CDR1 is SEHNR and CDR2 is FQNEAQ (reference sequence). There are 13 residues in the CDR3. The CDR3 loop is CSSTSSRGHGYTF. In DNA form, the CDR3 reads TGTTCCAGCACCTCAAGCAGGGGCCATGGCTACACCTTC.

The chain couples TRBV7-2 to TRBJ1-5, with 7 bases matching TRBD1. The CDR3 extends over 13 amino acids. The germline V gene encodes CDR1 SGHTA and CDR2 FQGNSA. V lost 5 bases to trimming and J lost 5 bases; unmatched junction nucleotides: 3. CDR3 sequence: CASSLTGDQPQHF. CDR3 DNA sequence: TGTGCCAGCAGCCTTACAGGGGATCAGCCCCAGCATTTT. The entire variable domain, with the rest obtained from reference TRBV7-2 and TRBJ1-5, is as follows: GAGVSQSPSNKVTEKGKDVELRCDPISGHTALYWYRQSLGQGLEFLIYFQGNSAPDKSGLPSDRFSAERTGGSVSTLTIQRTQQEDSAVYLCASSLTGDQPQHFGDGTRLSIL.

This chain joins TRBV7-2 and TRBJ2-1, with 8 nucleotides matching TRBD1. The CDR3 is made up of 17 amino acids. The junction had 18 bases not matched to a gene; V was cut back by 2 bases and J by 12 bases. Germline loops: CDR1 SGHTA, CDR2 FQGNSA. CDR3 in amino acids: CASSLRPGQGHRALQFF. The CDR3 DNA reads as TGTGCCAGCAGCTTACGACCAGGACAGGGTCATCGGGCACTGCAGTTCTTC.

This sequence joins TRBV19 and TRBJ2-5, with 10 bases fitting TRBD2. CDR1 LNHDA and CDR2 SQIVND come from the germline V gene (reference sequence). After removal of 3 bases from V and 2 bases from J, the junction contained 9 bases not matched to a gene. The CDR3 contains 17 residues. In DNA, the CDR3 is TGTGCCAGTAGTATTGGAATCGGACTAGCGGCTCAAGAGACCCAGTACTTC. Encoded protein: CASSIGIGLAAQETQYF. Together with reference TRBV19 and TRBJ2-5, the CDR3 gives the full variable domain: DGGITQSPKYLFRKEGQNVTLSCEQNLNHDAMYWYRQDPGQGLRLIYYSQIVNDFQKGDIAEGYSVSREKKESFPLTVTSAQKNPTAFYLCASSIGIGLAAQETQYFGPGTRLLVL.

V usage is TRBV7-6 and J usage is TRBJ1-2, with 8 positions matching TRBD1. Germline V gene sequence: CDR1 SGHVS, CDR2 FNYEAQ. The CDR3 covers 13 residues. Trimming took 8 bases from V and 7 from J; bases not matched to a gene: 9. Here the CDR3 DNA reads TGTGCCAGCGGGTCGGACAGGGCAAGTGGCTACACCTTC. As protein: CASGSDRASGYTF.

This chain joins TRBV28 and TRBJ2-1, with TRBD2 matching over 7 bases. The CDR3 covers 16 residues. Germline assignment: CDR1 MDHEN and CDR2 SYDVKM. The V and J ends lost 4 bases and 0 bases, in that order; junction bases with no gene match: 6. CDR3 residues: CASSSPPSGSYNEQFF. In DNA form, the CDR3 reads TGTGCCAGCAGTTCGCCTCCTAGCGGCTCCTACAATGAGCAGTTCTTC.

This clone showed up just once. The rearrangement uses TRBV4-2 and TRBJ1-5, with D uncertain. Germline V CDR1 and CDR2: LGHNA, YNFKEQ. The V and J ends lost 4 bases and 5 bases respectively, with 24 bases between them. The CDR3 has 18 residues. As DNA, the CDR3 is TGTGCCAGCAGCCCCTCGACGGCGGAAGCGGCAGGTGATCAGCCCCAGCATTTT. This sequence encodes CASSPSTAEAAGDQPQHF.

This clone was observed a few times. The V gene is TRBV5-6, the J gene TRBJ2-1, with 8 bases lining up with TRBD1. The CDR3 length is 15 residues. The V and J ends lost 2 bases and 10 bases, in that order; junction bases with no gene match: 11. Germline V gives CDR1 SGHDT, CDR2 YYEEEE. The CDR3 loop reads CASSLARTGQIEQFF. CDR3 DNA: TGTGCCAGCAGCTTAGCGAGGACAGGGCAAATCGAGCAGTTCTTC.

This chain joins TRBV4-1 and TRBJ2-7, with TRBD2 identical over 7 bases. Looked up from germline, CDR1 is MGHRA and CDR2 is YSYEKL. This CDR3 spans 16 amino acids. After removal of 4 bases from V and 2 bases from J, the junction contained 11 bases not matched to a gene. The CDR3 loop is CASSPPGLTGAYEQYF. The CDR3 bases are TGCGCCAGCAGCCCACCGGGACTAACGGGGGCCTACGAGCAGTACTTC.

The genes are TRBV29-1 and TRBJ2-7; D perhaps matches TRBD1 (7 bases). V shed 5 bases and J shed 2 bases, with 13 bases lying between them. The length of the CDR3 is 13 residues. Per germline, CDR1 SQVTM and CDR2 ANQGSEA. CDR3 in DNA: TGCAGCGTTCACGACAGGGAGGCCTACGAGCAGTACTTC. Its translation is CSVHDREAYEQYF.